A selection of T cell receptor beta chains follows, all from one sample in a study of CXCR3-negative and CXCR3-positive naive CD8 T cells. TCRdb reprocessed the 5' RACE reads, with one entry per CDR3 protein and no DNA. The data show around 63,000 distinct CDR3 sequences, and the top ten clones hold less than 0.85%. Sequencing used naive CXCR3+ CD8+ T cells from blood. Source of these receptors: a human donor in good health. Some clones in this sample may be carry-over from other donors' samples. The CDR3 runs from the conserved cysteine through the conserved F or W.

J | V | CDR3
TRBJ2-3 | TRBV7-9 | CASSSKVSDGTDTQYF
TRBJ2-1 | TRBV5-1 | CASRSPGGIYNEQFF
TRBJ1-2 | TRBV7-9 | CASSFPRVLNGYTF
TRBJ2-2 | TRBV28 | CASSPSTSGGELFF
TRBJ2-2 | TRBV12-3/TRBV12-4 | CASSPLGNTGELFF
TRBJ2-5 | TRBV7-3 | CASSLGGPGETQYF
TRBJ2-7 | TRBV7-9 | CASSLNDGIYEQYF
TRBJ1-1 | TRBV7-9 | CASRGAETEAFF
TRBJ1-1 | TRBV7-6 | CASSLDREDPEAFF
TRBJ2-1 | TRBV10-3 | CAIRGLAGDPEQFF
TRBJ2-5 | TRBV29-1 | CSVVDPGQPSQETQYF
TRBJ2-3 | TRBV9 | CASQAGGGTDTQYF
TRBJ1-1 | TRBV10-2 | CASSEVAGVTEAFF
TRBJ1-2 | TRBV27 | CASSPPERVWGGYGYTF
TRBJ2-7 | TRBV7-9 | CASALGVYEQYF
TRBJ1-2 | TRBV29-1 | CSVEDPQEKGVGGYTF
TRBJ1-2 | TRBV6-2/TRBV6-3 | CASNQGGDHLLGYTF
TRBJ2-3 | TRBV4-1 | CASSQEAGPDTQYF
TRBJ1-1 | TRBV29-1 | CSLLFGTEAFF
TRBJ2-5 | TRBV7-9 | CASSPAPTGVDQETQYF
TRBJ2-1 | TRBV28 | CASSLSGEDYNEQFF
TRBJ2-3 | TRBV7-9 | CASSSNFGTGGPTSTDTQYF
TRBJ2-2 | TRBV18 | CASSPSPSFHNGELFF
TRBJ2-2 | TRBV7-8 | CASSLGLFVLAGANTGELFF
TRBJ1-1 | TRBV20-1 | CSARDLDRGNTEAFF
TRBJ2-7 | TRBV19 | CASSISSLHYEQYF
TRBJ2-1 | TRBV25-1 | CASSPTSGEQFF
TRBJ1-4 | TRBV28 | CASSLWGQGGEKLFF
TRBJ2-2 | TRBV7-3 | CASSLVHGELFF
TRBJ2-5 | TRBV28 | CASSLTGTEETQYF
TRBJ2-1 | TRBV20-1 | CSARGAGEYNEQFF
TRBJ1-5 | TRBV27 | CASRRDRGEYNQPQHF
TRBJ1-1 | TRBV13 | CASSLVEGVDTEAFF
TRBJ1-5 | TRBV28 | CASSPGTFSNQPQHF
TRBJ2-5 | TRBV28 | CASSSRVKETQYF
TRBJ2-2 | TRBV28 | CASSWDKTSGGLNTGELFF
TRBJ1-5 | TRBV7-9 | CASSLVGLGPLDQPQHF
TRBJ1-2 | TRBV15 | CATSTSGDNYGYTF
TRBJ2-7 | TRBV4-3 | CASSQDPLAGTYEQYF
TRBJ1-1 | TRBV2 | CASQRDTSATEAFF
TRBJ2-1 | TRBV12-3/TRBV12-4 | CASNRPGQLSYNEQFF
TRBJ1-5 | TRBV21-1 | CASSKALSDRGQGQPQHF
TRBJ2-5 | TRBV5-4 | CASSAQGPQETQYF
TRBJ2-1 | TRBV29-1 | CSVELGSSYNEQFF
TRBJ2-3 | TRBV7-8 | CASSPRDGTTDTQYF
TRBJ2-1 | TRBV7-6 | CASSLGGGYYNEQFF
TRBJ1-1 | TRBV4-2 | CASSQGGSTEAFF
TRBJ2-1 | TRBV6-2/TRBV6-3 | CASSQLGFREQSF
TRBJ2-1 | TRBV6-5 | CASSYWVPYNEQFF
TRBJ2-2 | TRBV7-9 | CASSLNEGAAGELFF
TRBJ2-7 | TRBV10-3 | CAISDPDRIPYEQYF
TRBJ2-7 | TRBV7-3 | CASSSLAGSHEQYF
TRBJ2-7 | TRBV6-5 | CASSYSKLSDRGYEQYF
TRBJ2-7 | TRBV5-6 | CASSNRGLLYEQYF
TRBJ1-1 | TRBV15 | CATSRGGMNTEAFF
TRBJ1-5 | TRBV4-2 | CASSQEAAAGNQPQHF
TRBJ1-1 | TRBV21-1 | CASELLGTGALRRPEAFF
TRBJ2-1 | TRBV13 | CASSLGVSGGVEETYNEQFF
TRBJ2-1 | TRBV12-3/TRBV12-4 | CASSPTDNEQFF
TRBJ2-1 | TRBV27 | CASSFTGPQNEQFF